This T cell receptor (beta chain) was captured in a study of blood T cell repertoires in COVID-19. Across the whole study: There were acute and convalescent COVID-19 samples, and they came from the United States, Italy and Spain. Sources were T cells, B-cell-depleted T cells, or PBMCs; the material itself was cDNA or gDNA.

Methods used by the authors: Amplification of reference gene primers provided the estimated nucleated cell counts. Using immunoSEQ multiplex PCR, the repertoire was profiled, and TCRdb retains in-frame clones only, with some absent. V, J and clone size derive from that table, while D and trimming were established from the DNA sequence. The data contain roughly 150,000 clones, around 85% of them seen just once; the ten biggest clones take up about 5%. The length of the CDR3 is 13 residues. The germline gives CDR1 MNHEY, CDR2 SMNVEV (reference sequence). The V and J ends lost 6 bases and 5 bases, in that order; junction bases with no gene match: 5.

The clonotype originates from a human donor in a cohort sampled during active COVID-19. Source material: peripheral blood. The chain combines TRBV27 with TRBJ1-2; TRBD1 matches at 8 bases. The DNA for the CDR3 is TGTGCCAGCAGACCACAGGGGGAATATGGCTACACCTTC. It codes for CASRPQGEYGYTF.